One sample yielded the 16 T cell receptor beta chains listed below, sequenced in a study of long-term antiretroviral therapy in people with HIV. Investigators performed immunoSEQ version v3.0 at survey level. Assay: immunoSEQ multiplex PCR; the TCRdb copy retains only in-frame clones and omits some. The data contain 30,000 or so clones, around 85% of them singletons. The specimen was unsorted PBMCs, collected 3 years after starting antiretroviral therapy. All receptors derive from a man aged 35 to 55 with HIV.

The chain couples TRBV10-2 to TRBJ1-1; D is ambiguous. Trimming shortened V by 5 bases and J by 10 bases, and 17 bases separated the two germline ends. The CDR3 sequence is 13 residues long. CDR1 and CDR2 from the germline V gene are WSHSY and SAAADI. The CDR3 sequence: CASSTPLPPRAFF. CDR3 nucleotides: TGCGCCAGCAGTACCCCCCTCCCACCCCGAGCTTTCTTT.

This clone was seen just once. The CDR3 protein is CAISELRRSLGHEQYF. The CDR3 DNA reads as TGTGCCATCAGTGAGTTGAGAAGGAGTTTGGGCCACGAGCAGTACTTC. The chain joins TRBV10-3 to TRBJ2-7; D ambiguous. The CDR3 extends over 16 amino acids. The germline CDR1 and CDR2 sequences are ENHRY and SYGVKD. The V end lost 1 base, the J end lost 5 bases, and 18 bases lay between the germline ends.

The chain recombines TRBV10-2 with TRBJ1-5, with D perhaps matching TRBD1 (5 bases). This CDR3 is built from 14 residues. V shed 2 bases and J shed 2 bases, with 7 bases lying between them. Germline CDR1 and CDR2: WSHSY and SAAADI. The CDR3 loop reads CASSEGAGNQPQHF. CDR3 DNA sequence: TGCGCCAGCAGTGAGGGGGCGGGCAATCAGCCCCAGCATTTT.

The chain carries TRBV11-2 and TRBJ1-1; no firm D call. The CDR3 runs to 13 residues. Trimming left V 5 bases short and J 4 bases short, with 11 bases between. Germline V gene sequence: CDR1 SGHAT, CDR2 FQNNGV. CDR3 protein: CASSLGRSTEAFF. CDR3 sequence (DNA): TGTGCCAGCAGCCTTGGAAGATCCACTGAAGCTTTCTTT.

J is TRBJ2-2 and V is TRBV19; D not resolved. Trimming stripped 3 bases from V and 5 bases from J, with 13 bases between. Germline V CDR1 and CDR2: LNHDA, SQIVND (reference sequence). This CDR3 has 15 amino acids. The CDR3 DNA is TGTGCCAGTAGTATTTGGAGTAGCAGAACCGGGGAGCTGTTTTTT. Its translation is CASSIWSSRTGELFF.

The gene calls are TRBV19 and TRBJ1-2; possibly TRBD1 for D (5 bases). Germline V gene data show CDR1 as LNHDA and CDR2 as SQIVND (reference sequence). Between the trimmed V and J ends, which lost 8 bases and 4 bases, there was a span of 17 bases. The CDR3 contains 14 residues. The CDR3 spells CASGDTRAGYGYTF. The CDR3, as DNA: TGTGCCAGTGGGGATACCAGGGCCGGCTATGGCTACACCTTC.

This clone was detected only a few times. This sequence joins TRBV9 and TRBJ2-7, with D hard to call. Trimming took off 4 bases at V and 7 bases at J, with 12 bases between the two ends. This CDR3 has 12 amino acids. Germline CDR1 is SGDLS and CDR2 is YYNGEE. CDR3 coding DNA: TGTGCCAGCAGCCCAAACGGGTGGGAGCAGTACTTC. Protein sequence: CASSPNGWEQYF.

This chain uses TRBV10-3 with TRBJ2-2, with D maybe TRBD2 (5 bases). V was trimmed by 10 bases and J by 1 base, leaving 13 bases between them. The CDR3 covers 14 residues. Germline values: CDR1 ENHRY, CDR2 SYGVKD. Written as DNA, the CDR3 is TGTGCCACCAGGCTAGCAGGGAACACCGGGGAGCTGTTTTTT. Translating it yields CATRLAGNTGELFF.

The chain carries TRBV29-1 and TRBJ1-1, with D possibly TRBD1 on 6 matching bases. The CDR3 is 12 amino acids. Trimming took 6 bases from V and 4 from J, leaving 12 bases between them. Germline values: CDR1 SQVTM, CDR2 ANQGSEA. This chain's CDR3 is CSVVLGATEAFF. CDR3 coding DNA: TGCAGCGTCGTCTTGGGGGCCACTGAAGCTTTCTTT.

This rearrangement joins TRBV13 to TRBJ2-2; possible D gene TRBD2, 5 bases. Germline values: CDR1 PRHDT, CDR2 FYEKMQ (reference sequence). CDR3 length: 16 residues. Deletions cut 3 bases from V and 5 bases from J, with 16 bases between. This chain's CDR3 is CASSLPSFTGTGELFF. In nucleotides, the CDR3 is TGTGCCAGCAGCTTGCCGAGCTTCACGGGGACCGGGGAGCTGTTTTTT.

The J gene is TRBJ1-5, the V gene TRBV7-9; D ambiguous. V lost 5 bases, J lost 5 bases, and 10 bases lay in between. This CDR3 contains 13 residues. From germline, CDR1 is SEHNR and CDR2 FQNEAQ (reference sequence). The CDR3 DNA sequence: TGTGCCAGCAGCGCGGTAGAGGATCAGCCCCAGCATTTT. The encoded protein is CASSAVEDQPQHF. Variable domain in full (rest from reference TRBV7-9 and TRBJ1-5): DTGVSQNPRHKITKRGQNVTFRCDPISEHNRLYWYRQTLGQGPEFLTYFQNEAQLEKSRLLSDRFSAERPKGSFSTLEIQRTEQGDSAMYLCASSAVEDQPQHFGDGTRLSIL.

The chain carries TRBV6-1 and TRBJ1-2; 10 bases match TRBD1. The germline V gene has CDR1 MNHNS and CDR2 SASEGT. Trimming removed 5 bases from V and 8 bases from J; junction bases left unmatched: 5. The length of the CDR3 is 13 residues. The CDR3 region has the DNA TGTGCCAGCAGTCCCGGGACAGGGGTAGGCTACACCTTC. Its protein is CASSPGTGVGYTF.

This chain links TRBV11-2 with TRBJ2-1, with 9 bases matching TRBD2. The CDR3 runs to 16 residues. V was pared by 5 bases and J by 9 bases, with 14 bases of the junction left unmatched. The germline V gene has CDR1 SGHAT and CDR2 FQNNGV. CDR3 bases: TGTGCCAGCAGCGGTCGGGGTGGTAGCGGGAGAAGTGAGCAGTTCTTC. This encodes CASSGRGGSGRSEQFF.

V and J are TRBV10-3 and TRBJ2-2, with 7 bases fitting TRBD1. With V trimmed by 0 bases and J by 5 bases, 3 bases remained unmatched. Germline loops: CDR1 ENHRY, CDR2 SYGVKD. CDR3 length: 15 residues. Written as DNA, the CDR3 is TGTGCCATCAGTGAGTCGGGACAGAGAACCGGGGAGCTGTTTTTT. Translating gives CAISESGQRTGELFF.

The chain couples TRBV6-1 to TRBJ1-2; D gene unclear. There are 13 residues in the CDR3. Germline V gives CDR1 MNHNS, CDR2 SASEGT. V was shortened by 7 bases and J by 6 bases, with 15 bases between the two germline ends. DNA of the CDR3: TGTGCCAGCACCTCCCCTTGGATTGATGGCTACACCTTC. It is translated as CASTSPWIDGYTF.

This chain uses TRBV12-2 with TRBJ1-4; the table calls TRBD1, which could not be checked here. TRBV12-2 represents a pseudogene. The CDR3 totals 17 residues. CDR3: CASRSGQGARVDEKLFF. Written as DNA, the CDR3 is TGTGCAAGTCGCTCAGGACAGGGGGCGAGGGTAGATGAAAAACTGTTTTTT.